This passage covers 15 T cell receptor beta chains from one sample sequenced in a study of blood T cell repertoires in COVID-19. Method: immunoSEQ multiplex PCR; TCRdb's copy keeps in-frame clones and lacks some. This table holds hundreds of thousands of clones, 88% found once. Specimen: peripheral blood. The receptors originated from a woman in her forties who had recovered from COVID-19.

The J gene is TRBJ2-1, the V gene TRBV6-5, with 7 bases fitting TRBD2. Germline assignment: CDR1 MNHEY and CDR2 SVGAGI. The CDR3 totals 15 residues. With 7 bases clipped from V and 7 bases from J, the junction kept 13 bases outside the gene matches. CDR3 amino acids: CASMGSGGSGNEQFF. DNA of the CDR3: TGTGCCAGCATGGGTAGCGGCGGGAGTGGGAATGAGCAGTTCTTC.

The V and J genes are TRBV5-4 and TRBJ2-5, with a possible D match to TRBD2 (5 bases). This CDR3 comprises 12 residues. Germline V CDR1 and CDR2: SGHNT, YYREEE (reference sequence). V lost 4 bases, J lost 7 bases, and 11 bases lay in between. The CDR3 protein is CASSHDGRTQYF. The CDR3 DNA is TGTGCCAGCAGCCACGATGGGAGGACCCAGTACTTC.

The chain combines TRBV18 with TRBJ1-4, with D perhaps matching TRBD1 (5 bases). V was pared by 2 bases and J by 7 bases, with 11 bases between. Germline V CDR1 and CDR2: KGHSH, LQKENI. The CDR3 has 14 amino acids. Here the CDR3 reads CASSPGFGAEKLFF. As DNA, the CDR3 is TGTGCCAGCTCACCAGGGTTTGGGGCTGAAAAACTGTTTTTT.

V usage is TRBV6-1 and J usage is TRBJ2-3; 7 nucleotides line up with TRBD2. Germline V lookup: CDR1 MNHNS, CDR2 SASEGT. With V trimmed by 3 bases and J by 15 bases, 12 bases remained unmatched. This CDR3 comprises 13 residues. The CDR3 region is CASSEGGGRLLYF. The CDR3 region has the DNA TGTGCCAGCAGTGAGGGGGGGGGACGGCTCCTATATTTT.

The CDR3 DNA reads as TGTGCTAGTGCCCAGACTAGCTCTCCTCACGAGCAGTACTTC. Translating gives CASAQTSSPHEQYF. The chain carries TRBV12-5 and TRBJ2-7; 7 positions agree with TRBD2. The J segment lost 5 bases and the V segment lost 7 bases, leaving 11 bases of the junction unmatched. There are 14 residues in the CDR3. Germline CDR1 is LGHNT and CDR2 is FRNRAP.

The chain has TRBV4-1 and TRBJ2-1, with D perhaps TRBD2 (5 bases). The germline V gene encodes CDR1 MGHRA and CDR2 YSYEKL. The CDR3 is made up of 12 amino acids. With 4 bases removed from V and 11 bases from J, the gap between germline ends came to 12 bases. CDR3 sequence: CASSLGRAQQFF. The CDR3 DNA sequence: TGCGCCAGCAGCCTTGGGCGGGCCCAGCAGTTCTTC.

This chain uses TRBV4-2 with TRBJ1-5, with TRBD1 matching 7 bases. Germline V gene sequence: CDR1 LGHNA, CDR2 YNFKEQ. The junction had 9 bases not matched to a gene; V was cut back by 1 base and J by 9 bases. CDR3 length equals 15 residues. The CDR3, as DNA: TGTGCCAGCAGCCAAGGGGGGGACAGCGGGCGGCCCCAGCATTTT. Encoded protein: CASSQGGDSGRPQHF.

The chain links TRBV30 to TRBJ2-2; D is possibly TRBD1 (6 bases). The CDR3 is 12 amino acids. The V end was cut by 4 bases, the J end by 6 bases, with 9 bases between. The germline CDR1 and CDR2 sequences are GTSNPN and SVGIG (reference sequence). DNA for the CDR3: TGTGCCTGGACACAGGGCCCCGGGGAGCTGTTTTTT. Translating it yields CAWTQGPGELFF.

This chain connects TRBV11-2 to TRBJ2-1; a possible D gene is TRBD2 (5 bases). The CDR3 runs 15 residues. The ends were cut back, 1 base at V and 3 bases at J, with 10 bases in the middle. Looked up from germline, CDR1 is SGHAT and CDR2 is FQNNGV. The chain's CDR3 is CASSLVAGIYNEQFF. Written as DNA, the CDR3 is TGTGCCAGCAGCTTAGTGGCGGGTATCTACAATGAGCAGTTCTTC.

The chain has TRBV10-1 and TRBJ1-6; possibly TRBD1 for D (5 bases). The CDR3 has 13 amino acids. Trimming left V 3 bases short and J 7 bases short, with 7 bases between. Germline CDR1 WNHNN, CDR2 SYGVQD (reference sequence). The CDR3 nucleotides read TGCGCCAGCAGTGATAGGGGAAATTCACCCCTCCACTTT. Its protein is CASSDRGNSPLHF.

The rearrangement links TRBV19 to TRBJ2-7, with 7 bases fitting TRBD2. V lost 1 base, J lost 4 bases, and 7 bases stayed unmatched. The V gene's germline CDR1 is LNHDA and CDR2 SQIVND (reference sequence). The CDR3 runs 15 residues. CDR3 loop: CASSIVAGVAYEQYF. Written as DNA, the CDR3 is TGTGCCAGTAGTATAGTGGCGGGAGTTGCTTACGAGCAGTACTTC.

This clone was detected a few times. The chain links TRBV19 to TRBJ1-1; possible D gene TRBD1, 5 bases. The V end lost 3 bases, the J end lost 4 bases, and 12 bases lay between the germline ends. The CDR3 sequence is 14 residues long. The germline CDR1 and CDR2 sequences are LNHDA and SQIVND (reference sequence). As DNA, the CDR3 is TGTGCCAGTAGTATGAGTCAGGGAGGCACTGAAGCTTTCTTT. Encoded protein: CASSMSQGGTEAFF. The variable domain in full, completed from reference TRBV19 and TRBJ1-1, reads DGGITQSPKYLFRKEGQNVTLSCEQNLNHDAMYWYRQDPGQGLRLIYYSQIVNDFQKGDIAEGYSVSREKKESFPLTVTSAQKNPTAFYLCASSMSQGGTEAFFGQGTRLTVV.

The chain combines TRBV11-3 with TRBJ2-3; 9 bases fit TRBD2. Germline CDR1 reads SGHNT; CDR2 reads YENEEA. The CDR3 contains 17 residues. V trimming: 5 bases; J trimming: 6 bases; junction bases outside the gene matches: 15. As DNA, the CDR3 is TGTGCCAGCAGCCCCGTGGGTAGCGGGAGCTCGGGGGATACGCAGTATTTT. This encodes CASSPVGSGSSGDTQYF.

V gene TRBV19 combines with J gene TRBJ2-2; D is possibly TRBD2 (6 bases). Per the germline V gene, CDR1 is LNHDA and CDR2 is SQIVND (reference sequence). The CDR3 extends over 14 amino acids. V lost 8 bases, J lost 1 base, and 11 bases lay in between. CDR3: CASSGGKNTGELFF. Written as DNA, the CDR3 is TGTGCCAGTTCGGGCGGGAAGAACACCGGGGAGCTGTTTTTT.

This clone has only one observation. The chain couples TRBV6-5 to TRBJ2-3, with TRBD1 as a possible D gene (5 bases). Germline lookup yields CDR1 MNHEY and CDR2 SVGAGI. The V gene lost 11 bases and the J gene lost 6 bases, with 15 bases spanning the gap. CDR3 size: 12 residues. The CDR3 here is CAARADQDTQYF. CDR3 bases: TGTGCCGCCAGGGCGGACCAGGATACGCAGTATTTT.